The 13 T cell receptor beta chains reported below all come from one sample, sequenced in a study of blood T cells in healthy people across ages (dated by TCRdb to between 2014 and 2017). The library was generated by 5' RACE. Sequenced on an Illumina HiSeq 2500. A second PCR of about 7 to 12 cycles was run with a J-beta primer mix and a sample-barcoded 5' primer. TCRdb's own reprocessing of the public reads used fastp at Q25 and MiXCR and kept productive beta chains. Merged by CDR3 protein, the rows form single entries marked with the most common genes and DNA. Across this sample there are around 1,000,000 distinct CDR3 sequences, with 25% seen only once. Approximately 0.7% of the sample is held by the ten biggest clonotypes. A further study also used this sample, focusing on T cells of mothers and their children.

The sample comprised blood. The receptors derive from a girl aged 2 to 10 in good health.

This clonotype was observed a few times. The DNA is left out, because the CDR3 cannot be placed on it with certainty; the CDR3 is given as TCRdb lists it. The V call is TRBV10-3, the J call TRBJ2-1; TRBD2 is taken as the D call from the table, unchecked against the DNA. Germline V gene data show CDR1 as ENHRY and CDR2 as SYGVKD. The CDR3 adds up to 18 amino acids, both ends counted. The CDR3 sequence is CAIKGFRGRSGRAREQYF.

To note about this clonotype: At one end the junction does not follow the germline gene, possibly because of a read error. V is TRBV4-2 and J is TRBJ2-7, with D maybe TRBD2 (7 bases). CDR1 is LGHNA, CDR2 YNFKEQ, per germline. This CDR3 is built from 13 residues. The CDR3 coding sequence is TGTGCCAGCAACCAAGGGGGGGTTTTGGAGCAGTACTTC. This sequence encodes CASNQGGVLEQYF.

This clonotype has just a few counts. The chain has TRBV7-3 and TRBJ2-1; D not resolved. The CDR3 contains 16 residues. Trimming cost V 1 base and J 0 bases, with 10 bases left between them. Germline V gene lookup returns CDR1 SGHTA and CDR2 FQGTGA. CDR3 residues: CASSLSPEISYNEQFF. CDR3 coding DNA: TGTGCCAGCAGCTTAAGCCCGGAGATCTCCTACAATGAGCAGTTCTTC. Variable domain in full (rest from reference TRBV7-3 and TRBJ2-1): GAGVSQTPSNKVTEKGKYVELRCDPISGHTALYWYRQSLGQGPEFLIYFQGTGAADDSGLPNDRFFAVRPEGSVSTLKIQRTERGDSAVYLCASSLSPEISYNEQFFGPGTRLTVL.

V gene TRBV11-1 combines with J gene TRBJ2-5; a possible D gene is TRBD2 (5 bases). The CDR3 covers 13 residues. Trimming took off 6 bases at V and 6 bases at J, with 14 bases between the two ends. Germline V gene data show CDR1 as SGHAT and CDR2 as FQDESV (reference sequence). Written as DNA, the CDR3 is TGTGCCAGCAGTTTCTTCCCGGGGAAGACCCAGTACTTC. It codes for CASSFFPGKTQYF.

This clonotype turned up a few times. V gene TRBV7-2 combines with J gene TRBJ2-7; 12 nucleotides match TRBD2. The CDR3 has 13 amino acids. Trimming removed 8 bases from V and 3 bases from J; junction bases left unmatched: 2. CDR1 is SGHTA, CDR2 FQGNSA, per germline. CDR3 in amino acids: CASASGGGYEQYF. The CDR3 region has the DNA TGTGCCAGCGCTAGCGGGGGGGGCTACGAGCAGTACTTC.

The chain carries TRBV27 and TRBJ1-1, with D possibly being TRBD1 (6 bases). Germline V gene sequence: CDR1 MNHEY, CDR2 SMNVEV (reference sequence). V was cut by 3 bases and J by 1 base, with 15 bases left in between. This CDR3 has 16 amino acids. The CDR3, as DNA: TGTGCCAGCAGTTTCTATCTGGGGGCTCAGAACACTGAAGCTTTCTTT. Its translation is CASSFYLGAQNTEAFF.

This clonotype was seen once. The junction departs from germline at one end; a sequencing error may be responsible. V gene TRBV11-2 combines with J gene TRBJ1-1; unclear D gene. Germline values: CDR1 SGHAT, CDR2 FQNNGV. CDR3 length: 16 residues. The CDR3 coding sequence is TGTGCCAGCCGCTTAAATTGGTCTCCCCCGAACACTGAAGCTTTCTTT. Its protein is CASRLNWSPPNTEAFF.

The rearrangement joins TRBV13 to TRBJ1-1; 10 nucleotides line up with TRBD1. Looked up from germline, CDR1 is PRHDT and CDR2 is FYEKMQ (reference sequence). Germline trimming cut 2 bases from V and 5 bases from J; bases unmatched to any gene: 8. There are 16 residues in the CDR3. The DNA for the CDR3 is TGTGCCAGCAGCTTATTCGGGACAGGGGTAAGAACTGAAGCTTTCTTT. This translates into CASSLFGTGVRTEAFF.

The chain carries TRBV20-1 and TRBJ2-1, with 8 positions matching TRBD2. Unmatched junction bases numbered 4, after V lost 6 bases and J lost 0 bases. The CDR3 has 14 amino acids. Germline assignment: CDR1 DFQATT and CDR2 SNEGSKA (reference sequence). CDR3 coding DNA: TGCAGTGCCAGACTAGCGAACTCCTACAATGAGCAGTTCTTC. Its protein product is CSARLANSYNEQFF.

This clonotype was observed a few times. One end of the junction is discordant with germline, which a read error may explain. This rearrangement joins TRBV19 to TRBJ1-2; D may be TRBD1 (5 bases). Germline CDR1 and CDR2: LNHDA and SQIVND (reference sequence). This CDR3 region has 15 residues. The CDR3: CASRPGGKRNYSYTF. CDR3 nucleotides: TGTGCCAGTAGACCGGGGGGAAAGCGTAACTATAGCTACACCTTC.

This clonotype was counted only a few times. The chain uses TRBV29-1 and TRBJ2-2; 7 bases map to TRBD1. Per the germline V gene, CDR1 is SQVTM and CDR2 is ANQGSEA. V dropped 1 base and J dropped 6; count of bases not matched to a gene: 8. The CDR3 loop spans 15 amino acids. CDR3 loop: CSVEVQGRGPGELFF. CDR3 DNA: TGCAGCGTTGAAGTACAGGGGAGAGGGCCCGGGGAGCTGTTTTTT.

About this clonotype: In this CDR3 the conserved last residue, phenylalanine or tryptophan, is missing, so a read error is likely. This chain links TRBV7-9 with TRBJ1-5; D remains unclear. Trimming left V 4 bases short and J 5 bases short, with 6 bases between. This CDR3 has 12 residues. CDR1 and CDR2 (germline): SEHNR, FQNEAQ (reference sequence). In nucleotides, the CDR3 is TGTGCCAGCAGCTCAATTGATCAGCCCCAGCATCTT. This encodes CASSSIDQPQHL.

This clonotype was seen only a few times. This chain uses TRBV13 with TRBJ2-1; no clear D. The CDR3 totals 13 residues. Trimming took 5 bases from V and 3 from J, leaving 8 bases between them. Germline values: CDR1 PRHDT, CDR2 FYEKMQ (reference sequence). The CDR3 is CASSAPDYNEQFF. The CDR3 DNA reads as TGTGCCAGCAGCGCACCGGACTACAATGAGCAGTTCTTC.